These 15 T cell receptor beta chains originate from one sample sequenced in a study of blood T cells in healthy people across ages. It was with a sample-barcoded 5' primer and a J-beta primer mix that a second PCR of roughly 7 to 12 cycles was run. TCRdb itself ran the 5' RACE reads through MiXCR, one entry per CDR3 protein. The repertoire includes about 970,000 distinct CDR3 sequences, roughly 51% of them detected once, and around 21% sits in the top ten. Sequencing input: blood. Receptors originate from an older woman in good health.

The J gene is TRBJ2-7, the V gene TRBV6-5; no clear D. The closer fit of TRBJ2-4 to the DNA end suggests the J call may be wrong. From germline, CDR1 is MNHEY and CDR2 SVGAGI. The CDR3 totals 13 residues. The CDR3 DNA sequence: TGTGCCAGCAGTTATTCAAAGGTTAACATTCAGTACTTC. Its protein product is CASSYSKVNIQYF.

The chain carries TRBV10-3 and TRBJ1-2; D not resolved. There are 13 residues in the CDR3. The V end was cut by 3 bases, the J end by 1 base, with 6 bases between. Germline-derived CDR1 and CDR2 are ENHRY and SYGVKD. The CDR3 DNA follows: TGTGCCATCAGTGACCTGGATAACTATGGCTACACCTTC. Encoded protein: CAISDLDNYGYTF.

This clonotype came up a few times. This sequence joins TRBV29-1 and TRBJ2-5; 7 bases align to TRBD2. Germline V gene lookup returns CDR1 SQVTM and CDR2 ANQGSEA. This CDR3 is 15 amino acids long. Trimming cost V 4 bases and J 0 bases; bases outside gene matches: 8. The CDR3 bases are TGCAGCGTTGGGTCTAGCGGAATGTACCAAGAGACCCAGTACTTC. As protein: CSVGSSGMYQETQYF.

The J gene is TRBJ1-5, the V gene TRBV12-3 or TRBV12-4; D gene ambiguous. Trimming took 5 bases from V and 5 from J, leaving 10 bases between them. The CDR3 consists of 13 residues. CDR3 in amino acids: CASSVSEDQPQHF. Written as DNA, the CDR3 is TGTGCCAGCAGTGTATCAGAGGATCAGCCCCAGCATTTT.

CDR3 in DNA: TGTGCCAGCAGTGAATATAGCACAGCTTACAATGAAAAACTGTTTTTT. The encoded protein is CASSEYSTAYNEKLFF. The rearrangement joins TRBV25-1 to TRBJ1-4; D is undetermined. V was clipped by 0 bases and J by 5 bases, with 13 bases between them. The CDR3 runs to 16 residues. Germline CDR1 reads MGHDK; CDR2 reads SYGVNS.

The CDR3 DNA follows: TGTGCCAGTAGTATACGGACAGGGGGTAACTATGGCTACACCTTC. Translation: CASSIRTGGNYGYTF. The J gene is TRBJ1-2, the V gene TRBV19, with 10 positions matching TRBD1. The junction had 1 base not matched to a gene; V was cut back by 2 bases and J by 1 base. CDR3 length: 15 residues. In germline, CDR1 is LNHDA, CDR2 SQIVND (reference sequence). The complete variable domain, with remaining parts taken from reference TRBV19 and TRBJ1-2, reads DGGITQSPKYLFRKEGQNVTLSCEQNLNHDAMYWYRQDPGQGLRLIYYSQIVNDFQKGDIAEGYSVSREKKESFPLTVTSAQKNPTAFYLCASSIRTGGNYGYTFGSGTRLTVV.

V usage is TRBV12-3 or TRBV12-4 and J usage is TRBJ2-1; D unclear. The V end was cut by 6 bases, the J end by 8 bases, with 11 bases between. The CDR3 runs 12 residues. The CDR3 region is CASSTTGHEQFF. CDR3 bases: TGTGCCAGCAGCACCACCGGGCATGAGCAGTTCTTC.

In regard to this clonotype: This may be a read error, as it is one base from a much larger clone. The V gene is TRBV29-1, the J gene TRBJ2-5; D remains unclear. The better agreement between TRBJ2-7 and the DNA end casts doubt on the J call. CDR3 length: 12 residues. Germline V CDR1 and CDR2: SQVTM, ANQGSEA. CDR3 DNA sequence: TGCAGCGTTGCTCTCCAGTCCTACGAGCAGTACTTC. The encoded protein is CSVALQSYEQYF.

CDR3 region: CSVPFGTEAFF. The CDR3 DNA sequence: TGCAGCGTCCCCTTTGGCACTGAAGCTTTCTTT. V is TRBV29-1 and J is TRBJ1-1, with no clear D. This CDR3 is 11 amino acids long. Germline V CDR1 and CDR2: SQVTM, ANQGSEA. Trimming cost V 6 bases and J 4 bases, with 9 bases left between them.

The CDR3, as DNA: TGCGCCAGCAGCCGAGGGACTAGCGGGAGGGTTGAGCAGTTCTTC. The encoded protein is CASSRGTSGRVEQFF. V usage is TRBV5-1 and J usage is TRBJ2-1; 16 bases are a match to TRBD2. This CDR3 comprises 15 residues. Germline V CDR1 and CDR2: SGHRS, YFSETQ. The J segment lost 9 bases and the V segment lost 4 bases, leaving 4 bases of the junction unmatched.

V usage is TRBV6-6 and J usage is TRBJ2-2, with 8 nucleotides matching TRBD2. There are 15 residues in the CDR3. Unmatched junction bases numbered 8, after V lost 5 bases and J lost 6 bases. The V gene's germline CDR1 is MNHNY and CDR2 SVGAGI (reference sequence). In DNA form, the CDR3 reads TGTGCCAGCAGTCCTTCAGCGGGAGCAGCCGGGGAGCTGTTTTTT. Translated, it gives CASSPSAGAAGELFF.

The V and J genes are TRBV5-1 and TRBJ2-5; D not resolved. The CDR3 extends over 14 amino acids. Germline values: CDR1 SGHRS, CDR2 YFSETQ. V was shortened by 0 bases and J by 1 base, with 7 bases between the two germline ends. CDR3 region: CASSLGFTQETQYF. DNA of the CDR3: TGCGCCAGCAGCTTGGGCTTTACCCAAGAGACCCAGTACTTC.

This chain uses TRBV12-3 or TRBV12-4 with TRBJ2-5, with 11 bases fitting TRBD2. Trimming removed 6 bases from V and 5 bases from J; junction bases left unmatched: 14. This CDR3 has 17 amino acids. The CDR3 coding sequence is TGTGCCAGCAGCAGGGGACTAGCGGTAGACGGTGGGGAGACCCAGTACTTC. Amino acid sequence: CASSRGLAVDGGETQYF.

There are many counts of this clonotype. The CDR3 DNA reads as TGTGCCAGCAGCTTGGTCAATGAGCAGTACTTC. Protein: CASSLVNEQYF. V and J are TRBV5-6 and TRBJ2-7; D gene unclear. The germline V gene has CDR1 SGHDT and CDR2 YYEEEE. The CDR3 is made up of 11 amino acids. Trimming took 0 bases from V and 7 from J, leaving 5 bases between them. Variable domain in full (rest from reference TRBV5-6 and TRBJ2-7): DAGVTQSPTHLIKTRGQQVTLRCSPKSGHDTVSWYQQALGQGPQFIFQYYEEEERQRGNFPDRFSGHQFPNYSSELNVNALLLGDSALYLCASSLVNEQYFGPGTRLTVT.

This clonotype was observed a handful of times. This rearrangement joins TRBV5-1 to TRBJ1-4, with 7 bases lining up with TRBD1. With 4 bases clipped from V and 0 bases from J, the junction kept 3 bases outside the gene matches. The CDR3 runs to 15 residues. Looked up from germline, CDR1 is SGHRS and CDR2 is YFSETQ. The CDR3 reads CASSGTGATNEKLFF. DNA for the CDR3: TGCGCCAGCAGCGGAACAGGGGCAACTAATGAAAAACTGTTTTTT.